Presented here are 10 T cell receptor beta chains from one specimen sequenced in a study of response to subunit inactivated influenza vaccine. TCRdb reanalysed the RT-PCR reads using MiXCR and keeps one entry per CDR3 protein. The sample records over 400,000 distinct CDR3 sequences, 10% to 15% being singletons. The material was PBMCs from blood, obtained about 6 weeks after vaccination. Source of these receptors: a man in his fifties who received an inactivated influenza vaccine.

This clonotype has more than one count but fewer than ten. V and J are TRBV7-8 and TRBJ2-3; 8 bases map to TRBD2. The germline CDR1 and CDR2 sequences are SGHVS and FQNEAQ. The junction had 11 bases not matched to a gene; V was cut back by 10 bases and J by 5 bases. This CDR3 has 14 residues. CDR3 sequence reads: CAIGVASGLDTQYF. The CDR3 DNA is TGTGCCATCGGGGTGGCTAGCGGGCTAGATACGCAGTATTTT.

There are many counts of this clonotype. This chain links TRBV20-1 with TRBJ2-5, with D uncertain. The germline CDR1 and CDR2 sequences are DFQATT and SNEGSKA (reference sequence). This CDR3 contains 12 residues. The ends were cut back, 5 bases at V and 2 bases at J, with 9 bases in the middle. The CDR3 DNA reads TGCAGTGCTTCGGCTAATCAAGAGACCCAGTACTTC. It yields the protein CSASANQETQYF.

This clonotype appeared many times. This rearrangement joins TRBV12-3 or TRBV12-4 to TRBJ2-7, with TRBD1 identical over 8 bases. V lost 3 bases, J lost 8 bases, and 6 bases stayed unmatched. This CDR3 has 13 residues. This chain's CDR3 is CASSFGTGPKQYF. CDR3 nucleotide sequence: TGTGCCAGCAGTTTTGGGACAGGCCCAAAGCAGTACTTC.

Concerning this clonotype itself: A much larger clone sits a single nucleotide away, making a read error possible. The gene calls are TRBV29-1 and TRBJ2-2, with D uncertain. V was pared by 0 bases and J by 2 bases, with 13 bases between. Germline CDR1 reads SQVTM; CDR2 reads ANQGSEA. The CDR3 loop spans 16 amino acids. The CDR3 is CSVEDSAKTNTGELFF. In DNA, the CDR3 is TGCAGCGTTGAAGATTCAGCGAAAACTAACACCGGGGAGCTGTTTTTT.

This clonotype occurred many times. The chain recombines TRBV7-8 with TRBJ1-5, with a weak D call TRBD1 (6 bases). Germline CDR1 reads SGHVS; CDR2 reads FQNEAQ. V was pared by 4 bases and J by 4 bases, with 20 bases between. This CDR3 spans 17 amino acids. The CDR3 DNA reads as TGTGCCAGCAGCTGGGGGGCAGCTACCATCCCGAATCAGCCCCAGCATTTT. Its protein product is CASSWGAATIPNQPQHF. The whole variable domain, filled in from reference TRBV7-8 and TRBJ1-5, reads GAGVSQSPRYKVAKRGQDVALRCDPISGHVSLFWYQQALGQGPEFLTYFQNEAQLDKSGLPSDRFFAERPEGSVSTLKIQRTQQEDSAVYLCASSWGAATIPNQPQHFGDGTRLSIL.

V is TRBV27 and J is TRBJ1-1; TRBD1 is a possible D gene (6 bases). The CDR3 extends over 15 amino acids. V lost 6 bases and J 1 base, leaving 15 bases between the germline ends. Germline V gives CDR1 MNHEY, CDR2 SMNVEV (reference sequence). CDR3 region: CASRKGVLTNTEAFF. The CDR3 nucleotides read TGTGCCAGCAGGAAGGGGGTATTAACGAACACTGAAGCTTTCTTT.

The rearrangement uses TRBV7-9 and TRBJ2-2; no firm D call. V was clipped by 4 bases and J by 0 bases, with 12 bases between them. The CDR3 runs to 16 residues. CDR1 SEHNR and CDR2 FQNEAQ come from the germline V gene (reference sequence). The CDR3 here is CASSSHLNPNTGELFF. DNA for the CDR3: TGTGCCAGCAGCTCCCACTTGAATCCGAACACCGGGGAGCTGTTTTTT.

This clonotype appeared a single time. Its ends do not fully match the called genes, so a read error is possible. The V call is TRBV5-5, the J call TRBJ2-6; no definite D call. The V gene's germline CDR1 is SGHKS and CDR2 YYEKEE (reference sequence). The CDR3 spans 15 residues. CDR3 region: CASSYSPAGANVLTF. The CDR3 bases are TGTGCCAGCAGTTATAGCCCAGCTGGCGCCAACGTCCTGACTTTC.

This clonotype has a count of ten or more. The chain uses TRBV27 and TRBJ2-5; a possible D gene is TRBD1 (6 bases). Germline V lookup: CDR1 MNHEY, CDR2 SMNVEV (reference sequence). The ends were cut back, 3 bases at V and 3 bases at J, with 20 bases in the middle. This CDR3 contains 17 residues. The CDR3: CASSLYPGPRGKETQYF. CDR3 nucleotides: TGTGCCAGCAGTTTGTATCCGGGTCCTAGGGGGAAAGAGACCCAGTACTTC.

This clonotype was detected a few times. V gene TRBV20-1 combines with J gene TRBJ2-7; 8 bases line up with TRBD2. The ends lost 6 bases at V and 3 bases at J; junction bases unmatched: 13. Germline loops: CDR1 DFQATT, CDR2 SNEGSKA (reference sequence). CDR3 length: 15 residues. DNA for the CDR3: TGCAGTGCCTCCCCCCCAGCGGGAGCCCTCTACGAGCAGTACTTC. Protein sequence: CSASPPAGALYEQYF.